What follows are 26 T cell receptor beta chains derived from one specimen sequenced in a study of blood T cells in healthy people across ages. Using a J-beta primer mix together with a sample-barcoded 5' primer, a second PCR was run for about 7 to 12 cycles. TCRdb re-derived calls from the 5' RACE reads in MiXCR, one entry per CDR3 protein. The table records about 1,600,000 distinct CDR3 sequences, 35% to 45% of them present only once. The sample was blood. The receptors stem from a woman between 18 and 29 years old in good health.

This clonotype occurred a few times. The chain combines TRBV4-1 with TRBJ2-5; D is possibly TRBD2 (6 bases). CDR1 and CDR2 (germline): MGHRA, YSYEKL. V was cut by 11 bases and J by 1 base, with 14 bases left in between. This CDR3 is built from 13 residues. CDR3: CAGGRTLQETQYF. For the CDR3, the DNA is TGCGCCGGGGGGAGGACTCTCCAAGAGACCCAGTACTTC.

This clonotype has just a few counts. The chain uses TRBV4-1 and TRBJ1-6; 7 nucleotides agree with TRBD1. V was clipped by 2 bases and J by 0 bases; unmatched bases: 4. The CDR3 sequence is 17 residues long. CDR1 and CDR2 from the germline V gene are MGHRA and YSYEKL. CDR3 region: CASSQWTGSSYNSPLHF. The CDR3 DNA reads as TGCGCCAGCAGCCAATGGACAGGAAGCTCCTATAATTCACCCCTCCACTTT.

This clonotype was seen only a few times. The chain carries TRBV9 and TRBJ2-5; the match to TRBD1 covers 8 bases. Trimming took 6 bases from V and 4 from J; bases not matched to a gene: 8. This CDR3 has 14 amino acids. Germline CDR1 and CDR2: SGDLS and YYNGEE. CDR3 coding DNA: TGTGCCAGCACTCCGGGACAGGCTGTAGAGACCCAGTACTTC. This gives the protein CASTPGQAVETQYF.

The CDR3 DNA reads as TGTGCCACCAGGGGGGGACTGGCGGGAGCCGACGAGCAGTACTTC. Its protein product is CATRGGLAGADEQYF. The chain carries TRBV6-1 and TRBJ2-7, with D perhaps matching TRBD1 or TRBD2 (7 bases each). Trimming took off 10 bases at V and 5 bases at J, with 24 bases between the two ends. The CDR3 spans 15 residues. The germline CDR1 and CDR2 sequences are MNHNS and SASEGT.

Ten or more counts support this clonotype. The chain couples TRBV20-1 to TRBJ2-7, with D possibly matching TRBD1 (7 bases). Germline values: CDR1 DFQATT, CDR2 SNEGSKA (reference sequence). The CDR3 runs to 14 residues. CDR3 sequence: CSARGAGGSYEQYF. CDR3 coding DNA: TGCAGCGCCAGGGGGGCAGGGGGCTCCTACGAGCAGTACTTC.

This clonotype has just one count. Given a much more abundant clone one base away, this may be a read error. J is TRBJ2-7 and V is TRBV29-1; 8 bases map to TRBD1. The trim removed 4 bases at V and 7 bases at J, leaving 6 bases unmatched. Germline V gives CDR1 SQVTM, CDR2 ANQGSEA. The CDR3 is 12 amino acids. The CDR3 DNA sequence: TGCAGCGTTGGACAGGGGAACAATGAGCAGTACTTC. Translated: CSVGQGNNEQYF.

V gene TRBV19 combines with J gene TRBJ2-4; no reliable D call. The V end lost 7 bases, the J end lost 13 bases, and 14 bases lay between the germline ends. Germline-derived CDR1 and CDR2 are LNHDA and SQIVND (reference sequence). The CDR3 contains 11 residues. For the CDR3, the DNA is TGTGCCAGTATTAAGAGACCCAAGCAGTACTTC. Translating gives CASIKRPKQYF.

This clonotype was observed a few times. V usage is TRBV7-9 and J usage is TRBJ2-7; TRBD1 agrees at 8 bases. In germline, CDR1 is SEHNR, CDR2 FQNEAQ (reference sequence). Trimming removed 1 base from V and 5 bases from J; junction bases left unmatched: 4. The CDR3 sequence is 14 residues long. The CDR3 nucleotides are TGTGCCAGCAGCTTAGGGACAGGGCCCAACGAGCAGTACTTC. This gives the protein CASSLGTGPNEQYF.

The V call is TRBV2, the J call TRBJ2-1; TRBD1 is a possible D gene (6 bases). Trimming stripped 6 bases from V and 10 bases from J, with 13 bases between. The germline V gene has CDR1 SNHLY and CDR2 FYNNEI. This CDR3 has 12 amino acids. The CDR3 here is CASRQGTLEQFF. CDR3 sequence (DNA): TGTGCCAGCAGGCAGGGGACCCTAGAGCAGTTCTTC.

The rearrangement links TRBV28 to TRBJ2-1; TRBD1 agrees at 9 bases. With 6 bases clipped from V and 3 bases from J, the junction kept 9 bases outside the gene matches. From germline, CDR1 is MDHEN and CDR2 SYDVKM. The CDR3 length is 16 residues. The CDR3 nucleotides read TGTGCCAGCAGACCCCTAACAGGGGGCGTCTACAATGAGCAGTTCTTC. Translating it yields CASRPLTGGVYNEQFF. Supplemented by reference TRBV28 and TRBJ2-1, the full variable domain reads DVKVTQSSRYLVKRTGEKVFLECVQDMDHENMFWYRQDPGLGLRLIYFSYDVKMKEKGDIPEGYSVSREKKERFSLILESASTNQTSMYLCASRPLTGGVYNEQFFGPGTRLTVL.

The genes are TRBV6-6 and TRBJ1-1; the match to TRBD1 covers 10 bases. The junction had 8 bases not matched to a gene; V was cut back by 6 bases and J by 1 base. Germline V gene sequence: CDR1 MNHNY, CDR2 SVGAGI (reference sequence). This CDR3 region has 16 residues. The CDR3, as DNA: TGTGCCAGCAGCCCGGGACAGGGGCAACGGAACACTGAAGCTTTCTTT. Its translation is CASSPGQGQRNTEAFF.

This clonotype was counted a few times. The CDR3 DNA reads as TGTGCCAGCAGCACTGGACTAGCGGGGGGGCATTACAATGAGCAGTTCTTC. Its translation: CASSTGLAGGHYNEQFF. The chain joins TRBV21-1 to TRBJ2-1; TRBD2, the D gene given by the table, was not confirmed from the DNA. TRBV21-1 is described as a pseudogene. This CDR3 comprises 17 residues.

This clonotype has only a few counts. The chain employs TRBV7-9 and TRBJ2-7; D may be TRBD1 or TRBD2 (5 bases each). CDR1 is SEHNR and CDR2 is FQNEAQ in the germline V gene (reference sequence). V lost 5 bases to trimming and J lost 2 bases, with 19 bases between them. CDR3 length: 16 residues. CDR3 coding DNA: TGTGCCAGCAGCCATGGGACCGGGGCGGGTACCTACGAGCAGTACTTC. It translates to CASSHGTGAGTYEQYF.

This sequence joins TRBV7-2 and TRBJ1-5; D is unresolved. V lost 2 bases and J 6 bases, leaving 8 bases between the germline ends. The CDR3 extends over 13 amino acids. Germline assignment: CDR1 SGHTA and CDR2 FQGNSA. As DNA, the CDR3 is TGTGCCAGCAGCTTAATTGGGTTTCAGCCCCAGCATTTT. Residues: CASSLIGFQPQHF.

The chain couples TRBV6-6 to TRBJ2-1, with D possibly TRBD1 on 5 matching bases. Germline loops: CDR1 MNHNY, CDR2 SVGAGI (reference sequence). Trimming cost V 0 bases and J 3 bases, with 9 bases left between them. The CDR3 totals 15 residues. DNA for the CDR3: TGTGCCAGCAGTTACTCTCAGGGTCACTACAATGAGCAGTTCTTC. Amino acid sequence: CASSYSQGHYNEQFF.

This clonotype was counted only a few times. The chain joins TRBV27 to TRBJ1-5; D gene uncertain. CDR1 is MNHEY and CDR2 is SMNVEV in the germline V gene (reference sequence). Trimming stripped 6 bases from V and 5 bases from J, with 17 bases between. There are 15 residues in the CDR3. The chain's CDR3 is CASSRKADGDQPQHF. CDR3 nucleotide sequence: TGTGCCAGCAGCCGAAAGGCTGATGGGGATCAGCCCCAGCATTTT.

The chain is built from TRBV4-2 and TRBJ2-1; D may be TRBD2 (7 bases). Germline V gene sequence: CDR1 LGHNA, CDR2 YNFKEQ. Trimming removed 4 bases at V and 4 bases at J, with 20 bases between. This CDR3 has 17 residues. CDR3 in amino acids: CASSPRGAAAPYNEQFF. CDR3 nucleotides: TGTGCCAGCAGCCCCCGGGGGGCGGCCGCGCCTTACAATGAGCAGTTCTTC.

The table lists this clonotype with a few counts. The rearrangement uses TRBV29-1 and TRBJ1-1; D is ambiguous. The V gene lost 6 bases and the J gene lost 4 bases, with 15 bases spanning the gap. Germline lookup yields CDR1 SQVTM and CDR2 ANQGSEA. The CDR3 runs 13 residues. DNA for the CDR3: TGCAGCGTCCAGAACATGGCGCCCACTGAAGCTTTCTTT. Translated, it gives CSVQNMAPTEAFF.

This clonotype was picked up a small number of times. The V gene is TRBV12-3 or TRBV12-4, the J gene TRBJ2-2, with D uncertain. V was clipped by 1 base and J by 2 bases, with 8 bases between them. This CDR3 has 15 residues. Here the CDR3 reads CASSLEALNTGELFF. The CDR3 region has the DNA TGTGCCAGCAGTTTAGAGGCCTTAAACACCGGGGAGCTGTTTTTT.

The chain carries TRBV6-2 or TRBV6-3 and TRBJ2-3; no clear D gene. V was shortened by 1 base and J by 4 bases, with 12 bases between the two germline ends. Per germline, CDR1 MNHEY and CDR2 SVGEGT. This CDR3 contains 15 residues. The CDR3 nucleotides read TGTGCCAGCAGTTACTTGGCGGATTCGGCAGATACGCAGTATTTT. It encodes CASSYLADSADTQYF.

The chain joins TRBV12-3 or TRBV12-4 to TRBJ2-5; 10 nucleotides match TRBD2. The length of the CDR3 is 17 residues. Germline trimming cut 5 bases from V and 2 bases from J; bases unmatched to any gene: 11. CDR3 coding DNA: TGTGCCAGCAGTAGCCTACTAGCGGGGCAACGTCAAGAGACCCAGTACTTC. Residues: CASSSLLAGQRQETQYF.

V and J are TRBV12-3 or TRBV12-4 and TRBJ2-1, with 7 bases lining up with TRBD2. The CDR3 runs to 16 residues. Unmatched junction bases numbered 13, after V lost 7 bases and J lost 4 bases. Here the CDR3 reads CASTISTSQEYNEQFF. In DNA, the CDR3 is TGTGCCAGCACCATTTCGACTAGCCAAGAATACAATGAGCAGTTCTTC.

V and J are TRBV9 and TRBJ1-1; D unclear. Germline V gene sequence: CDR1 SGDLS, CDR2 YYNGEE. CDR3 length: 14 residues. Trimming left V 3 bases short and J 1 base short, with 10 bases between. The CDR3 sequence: CASSGRGSNTEAFF. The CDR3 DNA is TGTGCCAGCAGCGGACGAGGATCGAACACTGAAGCTTTCTTT.

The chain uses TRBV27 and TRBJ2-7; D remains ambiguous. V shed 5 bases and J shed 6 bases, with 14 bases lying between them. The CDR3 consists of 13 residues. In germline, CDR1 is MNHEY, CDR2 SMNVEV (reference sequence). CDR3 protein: CASSPHLRGEQYF. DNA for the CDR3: TGTGCCAGCAGTCCCCATCTCCGAGGCGAGCAGTACTTC.

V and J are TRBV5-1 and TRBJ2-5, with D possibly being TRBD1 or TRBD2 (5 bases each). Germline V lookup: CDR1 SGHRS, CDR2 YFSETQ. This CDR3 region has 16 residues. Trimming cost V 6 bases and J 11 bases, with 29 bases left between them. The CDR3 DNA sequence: TGCGCCAGCAAGGGAGAAGGGGAATCTAAATACAATGAGCAGTACTTC. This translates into CASKGEGESKYNEQYF.

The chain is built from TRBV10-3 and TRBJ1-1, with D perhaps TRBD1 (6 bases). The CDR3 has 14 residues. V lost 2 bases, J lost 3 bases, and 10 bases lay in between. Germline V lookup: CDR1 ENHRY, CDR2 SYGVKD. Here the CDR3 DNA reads TGTGCCATCAGTGAGGGGGGCAGCGACACTGAAGCTTTCTTT. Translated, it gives CAISEGGSDTEAFF.